The rows below give T cell receptor beta chains drawn from one sample of a study of T cells in Graves' hyperthyroidism and ophthalmopathy. MiXCR, applied by TCRdb to the multiplex PCR reads, yields one record per CDR3 protein. The profile shows approximately 600,000 distinct CDR3 sequences, roughly 20% of them singletons. Material: blood. The receptor source for this set is a man in his thirties or forties with Graves' ophthalmopathy. The CDR3 runs from the conserved cysteine through the conserved F or W. D genes are given only for firm matches. Size is omitted from some rows. Given values are once, few, many or a class for expanded clones.

.	TRBV24-1	few	TRBJ2-2	CATRPAGAGELFF	TGTGCCACCAGACCTGCCGGGGCCGGGGAGCTGTTTTTT
.	TRBV7-2	many	TRBJ1-1	CASSLRRQAFF	TGTGCCAGCAGCCTCAGACGGCAAGCTTTCTTT
TRBD2	TRBV2	many	TRBJ2-7	CASRGLAGNSYEQYF	TGTGCCAGCAGGGGACTAGCGGGGAACTCCTACGAGCAGTACTTC
TRBD2	TRBV28	many	TRBJ2-1	CASSTPGLGTDNEQFF	TGTGCCAGCAGCACTCCAGGACTAGGGACTGACAATGAGCAGTTCTTC
TRBD2	TRBV28	few	TRBJ2-1	CASRPSLAGLLYNEQFF	TGTGCCAGCAGGCCATCACTAGCGGGGTTACTCTACAATGAGCAGTTCTTC
TRBD2	TRBV12-3/TRBV12-4	many	TRBJ2-1	CASERGGSSYNEQFF	TGTGCCAGCGAGAGGGGAGGGAGCTCCTACAATGAGCAGTTCTTC
.	TRBV5-6	.	TRBJ2-3	CASSKPGRDTQYF	TGTGCCAGCAGCAAACCCGGGCGAGATACGCAGTATTTT
TRBD1	TRBV5-1	few	TRBJ1-1	CASSLAGTAKGGGTEAFF	TGCGCCAGCAGCTTGGCCGGGACAGCGAAAGGAGGGGGAACTGAAGCTTTCTTT
TRBD2	TRBV28	.	TRBJ2-7	CASSFSAGGTYEQYF	TGTGCCAGCAGTTTTTCAGCGGGAGGCACCTACGAGCAGTACTTC
.	TRBV20-1	many	TRBJ2-4	CSARDPERYAKNIQYF	TGCAGTGCTAGAGATCCGGAGCGATACGCCAAAAACATTCAGTACTTC
.	TRBV7-9	many	TRBJ2-3	CASSLGGRGGADTQYF	TGTGCCAGCAGCTTAGGCGGTCGTGGTGGGGCAGATACGCAGTATTTT